The clone carrying this T cell receptor (beta chain) occurred a few times. These data come from a study of cytomegalovirus exposure and HLA in healthy donors. Primers: 60 Vbeta forward and 13 Jbeta reverse. Sequenced by immunoSEQ multiplex PCR; TCRdb stores in-frame clones only, minus some. The repertoire has 60,000 to 70,000 clones, approximately 75% of them found once; the top ten carry 20% to 30%. Germline assignment: CDR1 MNHEY and CDR2 SVGAGI. The junction had 10 bases not matched to a gene; V was cut back by 0 bases and J by 7 bases. The CDR3 sequence is 16 residues long. The gene calls are TRBV6-5 and TRBJ1-2, with 8 bases identical to TRBD1. Sample: PBMCs. The receptor was isolated from a man aged 45-65 years in good health and CMV-seropositive. The CDR3 here is CASSYSIRTGLPGYTF. Written as DNA, the CDR3 is TGTGCCAGCAGTTACTCAATCCGGACAGGGCTCCCTGGCTACACCTTC.